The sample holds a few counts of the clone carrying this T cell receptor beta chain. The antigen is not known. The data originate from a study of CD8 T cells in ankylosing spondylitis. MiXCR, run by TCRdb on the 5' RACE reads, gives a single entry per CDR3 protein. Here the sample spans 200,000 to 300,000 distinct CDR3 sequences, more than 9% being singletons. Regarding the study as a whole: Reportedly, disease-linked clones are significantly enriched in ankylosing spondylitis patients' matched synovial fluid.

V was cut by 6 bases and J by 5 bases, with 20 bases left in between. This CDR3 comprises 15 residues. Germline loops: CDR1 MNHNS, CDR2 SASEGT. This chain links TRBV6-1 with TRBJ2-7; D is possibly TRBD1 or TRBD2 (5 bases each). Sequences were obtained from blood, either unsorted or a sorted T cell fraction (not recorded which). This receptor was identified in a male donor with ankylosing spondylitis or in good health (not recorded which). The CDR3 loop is CASSLGGWGMDEQYF. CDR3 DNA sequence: TGTGCCAGCAGCCTAGGCGGGTGGGGCATGGACGAGCAGTACTTC.